This T cell receptor (beta chain) was sequenced in a study of blood T cell repertoires in COVID-19. Authors' analysis steps: For nucleated cells, counts were estimated from reference gene primer amplification. Produced via immunoSEQ multiplex PCR; TCRdb's table is partial and in-frame only. D and trimming were read from the DNA, whereas the V and J calls and clone size are those reported in that table. There are about 110,000 clones in the sample; around 83% occur only once, and roughly 7.9% lies in the top ten. This CDR3 comprises 14 residues. Germline assignment: CDR1 SGHNT and CDR2 YYREEE (reference sequence). The V and J ends lost 3 bases and 0 bases respectively, with 10 bases between them.

The source is a woman older than 75 with active or convalescent COVID-19. This sequence joins TRBV5-4 and TRBJ2-7, with D possibly being TRBD2 (5 bases). The source material was peripheral blood. As DNA, the CDR3 is TGTGCCAGCAGCTCAGGCGGGCTCTCCTACGAGCAGTACTTC. As protein: CASSSGGLSYEQYF.